This TCR beta chain was sequenced for a study of blood T cell repertoires in COVID-19. Study-wide context: The United States, Italy and Spain were the sources of the acute and convalescent COVID-19 samples. T cells, B-cell-depleted T cells, or PBMCs provided the cDNA or gDNA that served as material.

Original handling: Reference gene primer amplification gave estimated nucleated cell counts. Clones were sequenced by immunoSEQ multiplex PCR, and TCRdb holds only the in-frame ones, with some missing. The V and J calls and clone size come from that table; D and trimming were worked out from the DNA. Found here are about 240,000 clones, roughly 90% of them singletons; the top ten hold approximately 6.2%. The V segment lost 5 bases and the J segment 3 bases; nucleotides outside the gene matches: 6. Per germline, CDR1 SGHNT and CDR2 YENEEA. The CDR3 spans 16 residues. The source is a man aged 55 to 70 with acute or convalescent COVID-19. Sequenced sample: peripheral blood. The gene calls are TRBV11-3 and TRBJ2-1; 11 nucleotides line up with TRBD2. CDR3 sequence (DNA): TGTGCCAGCAGCCGGGGGACTAGCGGAGTCTACAATGAGCAGTTCTTC. Residues: CASSRGTSGVYNEQFF.